Included here is one T cell receptor (beta chain) sequence, with context. Antigen specificity is unknown. From germline, CDR1 is WNHNN and CDR2 SYGVQD (reference sequence). This CDR3 contains 14 residues. Trimming took 0 bases from V and 6 from J, leaving 9 bases between them. The PCR used 60 Vbeta and 13 Jbeta primers. TCRdb's copy holds only in-frame clones and misses some; the assay was immunoSEQ multiplex PCR. The sample contains about 120,000 clones, about 80% of which appear only once. This sample was included in a study of cytomegalovirus exposure and HLA in healthy donors. General study findings and limits: HLA-A and HLA-B allele assignments for most subjects were reportedly predicted accurately using TCR beta sequences. Among the most significant clusters, several appeared linked to common viral pathogens in a later analysis. Most TCRs appeared rarely, but some public TCRs recurred in many donors.

Source material: PBMCs. The rearrangement links TRBV10-1 to TRBJ2-4; D perhaps matches TRBD1 (6 bases). The sequence came from a man aged 25-40 years in good health and CMV-seropositive. In nucleotides, the CDR3 is TGCGCCAGCAGTGAGTCGTGGGGGCTAAACATTCAGTACTTC. It encodes CASSESWGLNIQYF.